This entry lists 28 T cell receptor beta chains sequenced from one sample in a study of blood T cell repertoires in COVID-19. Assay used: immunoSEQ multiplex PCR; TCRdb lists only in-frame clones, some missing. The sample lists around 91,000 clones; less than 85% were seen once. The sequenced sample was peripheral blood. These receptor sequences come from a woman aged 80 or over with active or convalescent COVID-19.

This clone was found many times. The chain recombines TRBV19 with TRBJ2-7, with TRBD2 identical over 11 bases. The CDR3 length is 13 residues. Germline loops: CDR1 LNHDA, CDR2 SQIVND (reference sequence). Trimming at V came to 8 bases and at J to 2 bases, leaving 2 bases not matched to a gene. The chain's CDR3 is CASQTSGAYEQYF. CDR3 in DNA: TGTGCCAGTCAGACTAGCGGGGCCTACGAGCAGTACTTC.

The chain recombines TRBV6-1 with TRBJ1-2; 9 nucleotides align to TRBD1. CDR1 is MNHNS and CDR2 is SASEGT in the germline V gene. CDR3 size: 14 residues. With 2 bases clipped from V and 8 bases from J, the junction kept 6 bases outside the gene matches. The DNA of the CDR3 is TGTGCCAGCAGTGAACCGGGACAGGGAATAGGCTACACCTTC. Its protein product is CASSEPGQGIGYTF.

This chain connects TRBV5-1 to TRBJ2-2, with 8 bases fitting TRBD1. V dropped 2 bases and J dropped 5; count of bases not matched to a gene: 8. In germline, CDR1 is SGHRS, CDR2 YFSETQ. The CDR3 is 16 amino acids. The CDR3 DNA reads TGCGCCAGCAGCTTTGGCAGGGGGCCAAGTACCGGGGAGCTGTTTTTT. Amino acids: CASSFGRGPSTGELFF.

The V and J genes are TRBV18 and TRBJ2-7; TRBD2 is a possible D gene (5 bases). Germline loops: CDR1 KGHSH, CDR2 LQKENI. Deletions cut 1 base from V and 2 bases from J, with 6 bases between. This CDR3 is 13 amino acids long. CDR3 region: CASSPRETYEQYF. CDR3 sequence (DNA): TGTGCCAGCTCACCACGGGAGACCTACGAGCAGTACTTC.

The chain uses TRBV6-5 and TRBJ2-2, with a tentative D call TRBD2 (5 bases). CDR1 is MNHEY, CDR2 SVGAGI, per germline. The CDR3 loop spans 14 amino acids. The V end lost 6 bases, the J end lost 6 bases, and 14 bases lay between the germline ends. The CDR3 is CASSVTSGPGELFF. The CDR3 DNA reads TGTGCCAGCAGCGTTACTAGTGGGCCCGGGGAGCTGTTTTTT.

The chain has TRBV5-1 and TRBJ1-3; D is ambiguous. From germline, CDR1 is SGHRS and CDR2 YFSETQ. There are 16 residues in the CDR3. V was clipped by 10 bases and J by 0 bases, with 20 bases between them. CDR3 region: CAGPGGQYVSGNTIYF. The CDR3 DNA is TGCGCCGGGCCAGGTGGGCAGTACGTCTCTGGAAACACCATATATTTT.

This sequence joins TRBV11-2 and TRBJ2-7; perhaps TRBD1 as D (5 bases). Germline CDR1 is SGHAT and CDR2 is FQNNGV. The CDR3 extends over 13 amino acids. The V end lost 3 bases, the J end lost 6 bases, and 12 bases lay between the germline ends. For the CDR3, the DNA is TGTGCCAGCAGCTTCTCCCAGGGTGGCGAGCAGTACTTC. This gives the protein CASSFSQGGEQYF.

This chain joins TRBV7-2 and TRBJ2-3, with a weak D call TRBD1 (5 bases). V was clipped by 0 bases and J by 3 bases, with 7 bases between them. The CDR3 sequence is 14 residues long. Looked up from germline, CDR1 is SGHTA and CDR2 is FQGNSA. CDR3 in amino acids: CASSLARATDTQYF. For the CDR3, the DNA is TGTGCCAGCAGCTTAGCCAGGGCTACAGATACGCAGTATTTT.

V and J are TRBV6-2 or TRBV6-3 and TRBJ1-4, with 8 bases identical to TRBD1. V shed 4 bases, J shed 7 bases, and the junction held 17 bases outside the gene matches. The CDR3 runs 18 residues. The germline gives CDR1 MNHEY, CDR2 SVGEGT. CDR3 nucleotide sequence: TGTGCCAGCAGTTTTCAGCACCTGGACAGGGTAAATAGTGAAAAACTGTTTTTT. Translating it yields CASSFQHLDRVNSEKLFF.

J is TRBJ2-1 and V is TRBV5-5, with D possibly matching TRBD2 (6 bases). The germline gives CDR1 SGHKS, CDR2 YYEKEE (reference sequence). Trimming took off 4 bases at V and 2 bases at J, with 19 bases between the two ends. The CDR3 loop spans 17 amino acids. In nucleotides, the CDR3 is TGTGCCAGCAGCGGGGACTGGGACCGCCACCCCTACAATGAGCAGTTCTTC. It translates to CASSGDWDRHPYNEQFF.

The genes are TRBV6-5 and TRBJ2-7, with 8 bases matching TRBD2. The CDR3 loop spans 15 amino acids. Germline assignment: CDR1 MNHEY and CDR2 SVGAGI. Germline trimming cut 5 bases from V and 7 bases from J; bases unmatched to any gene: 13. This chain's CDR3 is CASSRSGRGFEEQYF. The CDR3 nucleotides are TGTGCCAGCAGTCGAAGCGGGAGAGGGTTCGAGGAGCAGTACTTC.

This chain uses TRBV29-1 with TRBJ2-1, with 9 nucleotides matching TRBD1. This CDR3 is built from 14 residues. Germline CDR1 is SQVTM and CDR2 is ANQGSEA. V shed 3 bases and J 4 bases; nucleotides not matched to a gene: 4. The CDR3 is CSVERDRDYNEQFF. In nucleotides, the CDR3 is TGCAGCGTTGAGAGGGACAGGGATTACAATGAGCAGTTCTTC.

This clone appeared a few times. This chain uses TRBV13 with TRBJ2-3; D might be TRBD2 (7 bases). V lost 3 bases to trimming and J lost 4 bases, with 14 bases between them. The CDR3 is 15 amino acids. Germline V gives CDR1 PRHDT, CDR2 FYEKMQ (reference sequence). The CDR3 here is CASSFLGGGADTQYF. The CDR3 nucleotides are TGTGCCAGCAGCTTCCTGGGGGGGGGCGCAGATACGCAGTATTTT.

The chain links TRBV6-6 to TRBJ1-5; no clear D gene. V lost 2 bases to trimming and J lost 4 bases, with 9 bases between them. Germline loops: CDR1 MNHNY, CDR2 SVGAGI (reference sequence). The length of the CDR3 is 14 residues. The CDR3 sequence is CASSYRSGNQPQHF. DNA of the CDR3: TGTGCCAGCAGTTACAGGAGCGGTAATCAGCCCCAGCATTTT.

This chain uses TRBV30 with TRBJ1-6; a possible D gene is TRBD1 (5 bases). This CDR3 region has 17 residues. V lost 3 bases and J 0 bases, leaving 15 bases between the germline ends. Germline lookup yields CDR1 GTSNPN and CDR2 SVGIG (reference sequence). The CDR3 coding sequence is TGTGCCTGGAGAGCCCTTCGACAGAGCTCCTATAATTCACCCCTCCACTTT. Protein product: CAWRALRQSSYNSPLHF. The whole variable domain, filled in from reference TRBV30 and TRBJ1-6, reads SQTIHQWPATLVQPVGSPLSLECTVEGTSNPNLYWYRQAAGRGLQLLFYSVGIGQISSEVPQNLSASRPQDRQFILSSKKLLLSDSGFYLCAWRALRQSSYNSPLHFGNGTRLTVT.

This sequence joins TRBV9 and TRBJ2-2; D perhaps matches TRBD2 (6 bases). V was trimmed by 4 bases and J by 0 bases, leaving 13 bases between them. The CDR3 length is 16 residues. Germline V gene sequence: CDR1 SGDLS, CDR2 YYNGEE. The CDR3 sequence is CASSPRGQANTGELFF. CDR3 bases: TGTGCCAGCAGCCCGCGGGGCCAGGCGAACACCGGGGAGCTGTTTTTT. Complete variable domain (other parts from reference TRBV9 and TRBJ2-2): DSGVTQTPKHLITATGQRVTLRCSPRSGDLSVYWYQQSLDQGLQFLIQYYNGEERAKGNILERFSAQQFPDLHSELNLSSLELGDSALYFCASSPRGQANTGELFFGEGSRLTVL.

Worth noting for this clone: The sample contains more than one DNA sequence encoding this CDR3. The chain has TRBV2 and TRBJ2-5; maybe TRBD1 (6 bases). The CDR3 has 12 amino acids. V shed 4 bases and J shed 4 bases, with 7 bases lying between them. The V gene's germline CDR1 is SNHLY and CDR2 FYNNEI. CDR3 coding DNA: TGTGCCAGCAGTGGCAGGGGAGAGACCCAGTACTTC. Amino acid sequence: CASSGRGETQYF.

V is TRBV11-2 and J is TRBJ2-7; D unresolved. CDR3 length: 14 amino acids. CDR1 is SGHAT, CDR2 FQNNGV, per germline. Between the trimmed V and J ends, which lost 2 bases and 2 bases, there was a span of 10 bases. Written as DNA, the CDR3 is TGTGCCAGCAGCTTATTGAGCGTGGCCTACGAGCAGTACTTC. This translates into CASSLLSVAYEQYF.

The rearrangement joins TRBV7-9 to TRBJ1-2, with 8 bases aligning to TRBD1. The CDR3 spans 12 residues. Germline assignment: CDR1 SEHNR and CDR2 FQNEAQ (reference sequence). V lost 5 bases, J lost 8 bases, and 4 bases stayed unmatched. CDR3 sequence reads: CASSPTGVGYTF. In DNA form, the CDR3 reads TGTGCCAGCAGCCCGACAGGGGTCGGCTACACCTTC.

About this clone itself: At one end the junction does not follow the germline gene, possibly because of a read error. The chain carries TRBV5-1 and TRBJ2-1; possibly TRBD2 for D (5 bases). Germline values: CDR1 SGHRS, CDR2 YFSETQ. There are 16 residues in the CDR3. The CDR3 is CASSLTLSRSGNEQFF. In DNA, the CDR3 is TGTGCCAGCAGCCTGACCCTGTCGAGAAGCGGCAATGAGCAGTTCTTC.

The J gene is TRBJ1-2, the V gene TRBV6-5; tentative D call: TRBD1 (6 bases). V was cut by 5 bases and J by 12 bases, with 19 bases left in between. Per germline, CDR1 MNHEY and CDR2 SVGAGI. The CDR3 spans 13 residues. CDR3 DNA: TGTGCCAGCAGTACAGGGTTTATATCCACCAACACCTTC. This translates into CASSTGFISTNTF.

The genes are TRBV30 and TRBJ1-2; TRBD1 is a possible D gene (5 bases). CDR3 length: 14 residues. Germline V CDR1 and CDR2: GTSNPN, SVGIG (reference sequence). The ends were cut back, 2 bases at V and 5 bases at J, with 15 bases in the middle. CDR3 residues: CAWSKGILAYGYTF. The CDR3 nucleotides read TGTGCCTGGAGTAAGGGGATACTGGCTTATGGCTACACCTTC.

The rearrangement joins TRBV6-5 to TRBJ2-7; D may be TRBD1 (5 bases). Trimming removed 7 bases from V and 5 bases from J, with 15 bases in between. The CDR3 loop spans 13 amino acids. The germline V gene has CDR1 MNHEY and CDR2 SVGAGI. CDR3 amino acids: CASTLSKGNEQYF. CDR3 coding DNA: TGTGCCAGCACCCTAAGTAAGGGGAACGAGCAGTACTTC.

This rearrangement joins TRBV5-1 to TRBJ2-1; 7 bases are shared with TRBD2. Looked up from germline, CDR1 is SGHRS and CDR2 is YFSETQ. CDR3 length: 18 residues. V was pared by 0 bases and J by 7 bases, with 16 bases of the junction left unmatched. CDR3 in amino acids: CASSLAVGGGHAENEQFF. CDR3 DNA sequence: TGCGCCAGCAGCTTGGCCGTGGGGGGAGGGCATGCCGAAAATGAGCAGTTCTTC.

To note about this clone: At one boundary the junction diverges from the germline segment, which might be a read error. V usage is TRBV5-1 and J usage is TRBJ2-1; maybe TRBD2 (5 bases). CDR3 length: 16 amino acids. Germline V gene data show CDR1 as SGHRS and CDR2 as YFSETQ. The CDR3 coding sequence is TGTGCCAGCAGCCGGACCTTAGCGAACGCCTACAATGAGCAGTTCTTC. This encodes CASSRTLANAYNEQFF.

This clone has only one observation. For the CDR3, the DNA is TGTGCCAGCAGTTTACAGGGGCCCGAATACGAGCAGTACTTC. As protein: CASSLQGPEYEQYF. The V gene is TRBV28, the J gene TRBJ2-7; D is possibly TRBD1 (6 bases). Trimming removed 2 bases from V and 4 bases from J, with 12 bases in between. CDR3 size: 14 residues. CDR1 and CDR2 (germline): MDHEN, SYDVKM.

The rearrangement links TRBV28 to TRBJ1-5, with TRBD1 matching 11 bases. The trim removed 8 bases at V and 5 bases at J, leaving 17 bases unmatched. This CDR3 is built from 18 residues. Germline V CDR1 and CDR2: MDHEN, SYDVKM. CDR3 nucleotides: TGTGCCAGCCGGCGCACTCGGACAGGGGGCTATATCGATCAGCCCCAGCATTTT. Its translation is CASRRTRTGGYIDQPQHF.

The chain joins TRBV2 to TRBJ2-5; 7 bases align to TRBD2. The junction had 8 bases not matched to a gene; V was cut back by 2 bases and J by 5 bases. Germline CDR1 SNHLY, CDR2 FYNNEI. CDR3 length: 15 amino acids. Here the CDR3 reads CASSEPLGGWETQYF. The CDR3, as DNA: TGTGCCAGCAGTGAACCCTTGGGGGGGTGGGAGACCCAGTACTTC.